The text below deals with one TCR beta chain. The antigen is undetermined. These data belong to a study of T cells in Graves' hyperthyroidism and ophthalmopathy. Exclusion of a patient resulted from uncontrolled infection, other autoimmune disease, pregnancy or lactation. Points from the study as a whole: Using 13 V-J features, a model discriminated ophthalmopathy from stable hyperthyroidism. Blood shared most expanded thyroid clonotypes above 0.001.

Researchers amplified the TCR beta CDR3 regions from RNA transcripts. The HTBI primer set served for first-round RT-PCR of the TCR CDR3. Via MiXCR, TCRdb re-called the multiplex PCR reads, giving one row per CDR3 protein. The sample has 300,000 or so distinct CDR3 sequences, around a sixth seen once. V dropped 4 bases and J dropped 7 bases, with 17 bases sitting between them. The CDR3 is made up of 15 amino acids. Germline-derived CDR1 and CDR2 are LGHDT and YNNKEL (reference sequence). The chain combines TRBV3-1 with TRBJ1-5; unclear D gene. Material for sequencing was blood. The sequence came from a woman aged 50 to 65 with Graves' hyperthyroidism. DNA of the CDR3: TGTGCCAGCAGCCGAGATCTTTCCGGGCCACAGCCCCAGCATTTT. It encodes CASSRDLSGPQPQHF.